This TCR beta chain stems from a study of T cells in Graves' hyperthyroidism and ophthalmopathy. Notes on the study in general: Researchers found most expanded thyroid clonotypes above 0.001 in blood as well. Ophthalmopathy was separated from stable hyperthyroidism by a 13 V-J model.

RNA transcripts were the template for amplifying TCR beta CDR3 regions. RT-PCR in the first round (using the HTBI primer set) targeted the TCR CDR3. TCRdb re-derived calls from the multiplex PCR reads in MiXCR, one entry per CDR3 protein. The sample has about 250,000 distinct CDR3 sequences; approximately 23% are singletons. The study included ophthalmopathy patients with Clinical Activity Score at least 3, NOSPECS grade at least 4 and duration under 3 months. It was over 9.5 ml of fresh peripheral blood that supplied the PBMCs. As concerns this clonotype: The antigen is undetermined.

The receptor's source is a woman in her forties with Graves' ophthalmopathy. Sequenced material: blood.

CDR3 in amino acids: CASSHLRAGQQETQYF. CDR3 DNA: TGTGCCAGCAGCCACCTGCGGGCAGGCCAGCAAGAGACCCAGTACTTC. V gene TRBV7-9 combines with J gene TRBJ2-5, with D maybe TRBD2 (5 bases). The V and J ends lost 5 bases and 2 bases respectively, with 18 bases between them. CDR3 length equals 16 residues. CDR1 SEHNR and CDR2 FQNEAQ come from the germline V gene (reference sequence). Using reference TRBV7-9 and TRBJ2-5 for the parts outside the CDR3, the full variable domain is DTGVSQNPRHKITKRGQNVTFRCDPISEHNRLYWYRQTLGQGPEFLTYFQNEAQLEKSRLLSDRFSAERPKGSFSTLEIQRTEQGDSAMYLCASSHLRAGQQETQYFGPGTRLLVL.